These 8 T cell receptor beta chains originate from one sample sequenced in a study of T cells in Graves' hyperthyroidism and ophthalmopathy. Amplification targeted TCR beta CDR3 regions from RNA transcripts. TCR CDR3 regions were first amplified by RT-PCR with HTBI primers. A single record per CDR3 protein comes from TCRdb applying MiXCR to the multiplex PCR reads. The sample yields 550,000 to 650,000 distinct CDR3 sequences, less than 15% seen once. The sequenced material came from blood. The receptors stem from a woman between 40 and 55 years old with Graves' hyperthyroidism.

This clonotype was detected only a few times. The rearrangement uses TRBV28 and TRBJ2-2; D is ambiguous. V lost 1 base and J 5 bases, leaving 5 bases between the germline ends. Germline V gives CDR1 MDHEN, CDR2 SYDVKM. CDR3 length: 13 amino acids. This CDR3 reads CASSLYVTGELFF. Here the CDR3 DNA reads TGTGCCAGCAGTTTATATGTGACCGGGGAGCTGTTTTTT. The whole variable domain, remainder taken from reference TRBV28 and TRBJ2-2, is DVKVTQSSRYLVKRTGEKVFLECVQDMDHENMFWYRQDPGLGLRLIYFSYDVKMKEKGDIPEGYSVSREKKERFSLILESASTNQTSMYLCASSLYVTGELFFGEGSRLTVL.

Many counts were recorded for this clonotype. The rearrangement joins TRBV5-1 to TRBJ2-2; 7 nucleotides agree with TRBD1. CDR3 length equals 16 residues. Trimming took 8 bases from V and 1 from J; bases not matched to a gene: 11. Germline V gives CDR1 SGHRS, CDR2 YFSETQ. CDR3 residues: CASSPQGQWNTGELFF. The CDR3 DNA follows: TGCGCCAGTTCTCCTCAGGGACAGTGGAACACCGGGGAGCTGTTTTTT.

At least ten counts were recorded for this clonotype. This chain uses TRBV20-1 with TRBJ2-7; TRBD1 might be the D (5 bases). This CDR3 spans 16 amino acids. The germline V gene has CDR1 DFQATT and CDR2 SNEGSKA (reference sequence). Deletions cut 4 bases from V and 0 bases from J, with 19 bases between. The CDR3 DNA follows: TGCAGTGCTACCCCAACTGTGATTAGGGGCTCCTACGAGCAGTACTTC. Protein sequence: CSATPTVIRGSYEQYF.

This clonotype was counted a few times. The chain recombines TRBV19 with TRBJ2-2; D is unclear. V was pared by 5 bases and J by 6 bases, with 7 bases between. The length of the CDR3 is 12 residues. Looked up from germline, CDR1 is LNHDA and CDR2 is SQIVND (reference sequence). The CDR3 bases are TGTGCCAGTAGTGTTCTGTCCGGGGAGCTGTTTTTT. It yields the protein CASSVLSGELFF.

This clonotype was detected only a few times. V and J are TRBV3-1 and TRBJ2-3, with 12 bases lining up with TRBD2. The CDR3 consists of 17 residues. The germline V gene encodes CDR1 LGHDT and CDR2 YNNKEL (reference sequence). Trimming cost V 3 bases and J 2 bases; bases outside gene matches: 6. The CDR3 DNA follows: TGTGCCAGCAGCCAGGCCGGACTAGCGGGACTCACAGATACGCAGTATTTT. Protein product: CASSQAGLAGLTDTQYF.

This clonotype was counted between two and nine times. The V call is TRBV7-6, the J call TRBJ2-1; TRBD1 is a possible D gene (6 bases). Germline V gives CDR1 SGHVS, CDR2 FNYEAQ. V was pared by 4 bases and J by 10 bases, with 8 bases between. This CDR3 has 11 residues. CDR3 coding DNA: TGTGCCAGCAGCTGGGGACAAGAGCAGTTCTTC. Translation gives CASSWGQEQFF.

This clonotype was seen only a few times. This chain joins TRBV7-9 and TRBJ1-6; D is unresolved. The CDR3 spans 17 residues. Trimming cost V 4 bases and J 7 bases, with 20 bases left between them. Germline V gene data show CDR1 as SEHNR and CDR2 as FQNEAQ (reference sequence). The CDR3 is CASSYGEGDTSNSPLHF. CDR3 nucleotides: TGTGCCAGCAGCTATGGGGAAGGAGACACTTCCAATTCACCCCTCCACTTT.

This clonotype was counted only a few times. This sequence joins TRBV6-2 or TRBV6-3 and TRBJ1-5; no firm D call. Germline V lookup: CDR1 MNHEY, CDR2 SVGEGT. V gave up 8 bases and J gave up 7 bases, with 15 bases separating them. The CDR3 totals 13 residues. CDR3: CASSASTVQPQHF. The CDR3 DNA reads TGTGCCAGCTCGGCCAGCACCGTCCAGCCCCAGCATTTT.